The 2 T cell receptor beta chains in this list originate from one sample, sequenced in a study of T cells in localized non-small cell lung cancer. Assay: immunoSEQ multiplex PCR; the TCRdb copy retains only in-frame clones and omits some. The data contain about 82,000 clones, roughly 75% of them singletons. This material consisted of PBMCs, taken before any cancer treatment. The receptors originated from a man aged 40-75 years with stage II squamous cell lung carcinoma.

V and J are TRBV5-1 and TRBJ2-3; D call uncertain. V was shortened by 4 bases and J by 6 bases, with 12 bases between the two germline ends. Germline CDR1 SGHRS, CDR2 YFSETQ. The CDR3 totals 13 residues. The CDR3 nucleotides read TGCGCCAGCAGCGGCGGAAACTCGGATACGCAGTATTTT. Translating gives CASSGGNSDTQYF.

The J gene is TRBJ1-5, the V gene TRBV19, with D tentatively TRBD1 (5 bases). Trimming pared 5 bases from V and 2 bases from J, leaving 7 bases between. The germline CDR1 and CDR2 sequences are LNHDA and SQIVND (reference sequence). The CDR3 has 13 residues. The CDR3 DNA reads TGTGCCAGTAGTGGGACCGGCAATCAGCCCCAGCATTTT. Translation gives CASSGTGNQPQHF. Together with reference TRBV19 and TRBJ1-5, the CDR3 gives the full variable domain: DGGITQSPKYLFRKEGQNVTLSCEQNLNHDAMYWYRQDPGQGLRLIYYSQIVNDFQKGDIAEGYSVSREKKESFPLTVTSAQKNPTAFYLCASSGTGNQPQHFGDGTRLSIL.